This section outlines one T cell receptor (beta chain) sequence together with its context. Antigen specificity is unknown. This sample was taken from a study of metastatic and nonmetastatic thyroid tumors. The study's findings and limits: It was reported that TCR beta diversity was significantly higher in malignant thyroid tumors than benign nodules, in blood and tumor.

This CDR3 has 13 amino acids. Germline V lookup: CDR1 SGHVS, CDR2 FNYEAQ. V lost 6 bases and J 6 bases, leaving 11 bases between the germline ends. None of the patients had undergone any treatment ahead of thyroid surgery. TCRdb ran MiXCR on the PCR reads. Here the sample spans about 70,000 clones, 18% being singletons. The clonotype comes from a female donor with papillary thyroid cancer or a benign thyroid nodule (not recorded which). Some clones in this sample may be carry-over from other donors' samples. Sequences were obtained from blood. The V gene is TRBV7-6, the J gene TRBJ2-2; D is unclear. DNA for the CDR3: TGTGCCAGCAGATACAGCCCCGCCGGGGAGCTGTTTTTT. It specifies CASRYSPAGELFF.